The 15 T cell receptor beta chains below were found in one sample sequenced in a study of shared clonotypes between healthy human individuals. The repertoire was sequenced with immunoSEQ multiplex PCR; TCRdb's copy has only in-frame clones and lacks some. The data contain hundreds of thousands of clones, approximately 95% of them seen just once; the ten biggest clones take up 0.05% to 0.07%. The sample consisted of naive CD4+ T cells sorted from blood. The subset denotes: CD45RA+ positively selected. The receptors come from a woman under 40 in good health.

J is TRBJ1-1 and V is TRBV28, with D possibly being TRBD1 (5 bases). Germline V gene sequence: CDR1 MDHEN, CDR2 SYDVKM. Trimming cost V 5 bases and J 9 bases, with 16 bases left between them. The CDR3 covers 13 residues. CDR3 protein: CASSQELGTKAFF. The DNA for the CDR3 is TGTGCCAGCAGTCAAGAGCTGGGGACCAAAGCTTTCTTT.

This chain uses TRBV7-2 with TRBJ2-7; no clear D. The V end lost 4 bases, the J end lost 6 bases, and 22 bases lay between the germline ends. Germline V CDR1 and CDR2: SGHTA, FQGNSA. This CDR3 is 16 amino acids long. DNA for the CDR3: TGTGCCAGCAGCTCTGGGGTTGCCTGGGCAAGTGGCGAGCAGTACTTC. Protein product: CASSSGVAWASGEQYF.

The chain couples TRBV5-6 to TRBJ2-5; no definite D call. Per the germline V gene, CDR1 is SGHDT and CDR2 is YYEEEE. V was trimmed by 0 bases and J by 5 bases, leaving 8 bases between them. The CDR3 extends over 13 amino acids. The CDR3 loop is CASSLVARETQYF. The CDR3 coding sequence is TGTGCCAGCAGCTTGGTAGCCCGGGAGACCCAGTACTTC.

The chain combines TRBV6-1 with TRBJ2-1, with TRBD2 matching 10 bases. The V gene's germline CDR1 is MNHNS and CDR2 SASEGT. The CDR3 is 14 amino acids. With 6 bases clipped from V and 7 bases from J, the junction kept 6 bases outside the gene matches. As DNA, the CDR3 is TGTGCCAGCAGCTTAGCGGGAGGAGTAAATGAGCAGTTCTTC. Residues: CASSLAGGVNEQFF.

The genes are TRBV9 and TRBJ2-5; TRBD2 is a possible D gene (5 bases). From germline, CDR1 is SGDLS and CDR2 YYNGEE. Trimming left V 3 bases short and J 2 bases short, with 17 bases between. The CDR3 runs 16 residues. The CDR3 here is CASSGPMGSGQETQYF. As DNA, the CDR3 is TGTGCCAGCAGCGGCCCCATGGGGAGCGGTCAAGAGACCCAGTACTTC.

Written as DNA, the CDR3 is TGTGCCAGCAGCCCCAGCGGGACAAGGGGCTATGAGCAGTTCTTC. Amino acids: CASSPSGTRGYEQFF. This chain links TRBV11-3 with TRBJ2-1; D is perhaps TRBD2 (7 bases). With 5 bases removed from V and 8 bases from J, the gap between germline ends came to 19 bases. The CDR3 consists of 15 residues. Germline V lookup: CDR1 SGHNT, CDR2 YENEEA. Looking up the rest from reference TRBV11-3 and TRBJ2-1 gives the full variable domain: EAGVVQSPRYKIIEKKQPVAFWCNPISGHNTLYWYLQNLGQGPELLIRYENEEAVDDSQLPKDRFSAERLKGVDSTLKIQPAELGDSAVYLCASSPSGTRGYEQFFGPGTRLTVL.

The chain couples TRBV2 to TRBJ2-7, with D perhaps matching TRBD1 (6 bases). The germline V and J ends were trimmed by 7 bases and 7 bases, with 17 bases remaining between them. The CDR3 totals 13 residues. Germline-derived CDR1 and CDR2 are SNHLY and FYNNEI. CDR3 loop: CASTETGRTEQYF. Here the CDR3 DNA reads TGTGCCAGCACCGAGACAGGCCGTACGGAGCAGTACTTC.

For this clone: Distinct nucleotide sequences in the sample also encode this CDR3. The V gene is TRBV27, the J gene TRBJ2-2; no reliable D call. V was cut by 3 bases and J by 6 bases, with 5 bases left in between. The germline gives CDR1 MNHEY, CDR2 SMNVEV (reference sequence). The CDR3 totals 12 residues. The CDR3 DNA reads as TGTGCCAGCAGTTTCTTGGCCGGGGAGCTGTTTTTT. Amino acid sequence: CASSFLAGELFF.

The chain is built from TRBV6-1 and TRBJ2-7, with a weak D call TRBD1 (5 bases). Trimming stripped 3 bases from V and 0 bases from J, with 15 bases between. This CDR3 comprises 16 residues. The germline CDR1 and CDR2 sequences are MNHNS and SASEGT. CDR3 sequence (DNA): TGTGCCAGCAGTGATCCGAGACAGAGACACTCCTACGAGCAGTACTTC. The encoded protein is CASSDPRQRHSYEQYF.

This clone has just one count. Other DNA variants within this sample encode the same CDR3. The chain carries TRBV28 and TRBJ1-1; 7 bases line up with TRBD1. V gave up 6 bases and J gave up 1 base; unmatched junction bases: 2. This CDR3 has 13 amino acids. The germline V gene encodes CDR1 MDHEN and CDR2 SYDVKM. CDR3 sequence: CASRRQGNTEAFF. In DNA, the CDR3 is TGTGCCAGCAGAAGACAGGGGAACACTGAAGCTTTCTTT.

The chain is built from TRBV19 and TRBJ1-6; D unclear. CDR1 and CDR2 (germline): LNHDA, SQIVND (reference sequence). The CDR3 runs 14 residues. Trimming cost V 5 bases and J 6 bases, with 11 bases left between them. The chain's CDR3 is CASSPSAGNSPLHF. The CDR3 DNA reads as TGTGCCAGTAGTCCCTCCGCCGGTAATTCACCCCTCCACTTT.

The CDR3 bases are TGTGCCAGCAGTGACACAAGACAGGGCGGCACTGAAGCTTTCTTT. Its translation is CASSDTRQGGTEAFF. The chain couples TRBV6-4 to TRBJ1-1; 7 positions match TRBD1. This CDR3 is built from 15 residues. Per the germline V gene, CDR1 is MRHNA and CDR2 is SNTAGT. After removal of 2 bases from V and 4 bases from J, the junction contained 7 bases not matched to a gene.

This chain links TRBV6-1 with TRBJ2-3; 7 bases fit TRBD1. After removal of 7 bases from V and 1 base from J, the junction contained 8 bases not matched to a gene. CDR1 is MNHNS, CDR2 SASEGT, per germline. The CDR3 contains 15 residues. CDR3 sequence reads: CASTNRDSRTDTQYF. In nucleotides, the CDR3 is TGTGCCAGCACTAACCGGGACAGCCGCACAGATACGCAGTATTTT.

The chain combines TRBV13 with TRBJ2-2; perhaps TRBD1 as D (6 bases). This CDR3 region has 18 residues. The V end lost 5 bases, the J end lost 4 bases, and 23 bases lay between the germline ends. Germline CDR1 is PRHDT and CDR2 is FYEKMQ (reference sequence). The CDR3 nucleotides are TGTGCCAGCAGCCCCCCCCTCCGGGACACCTTTTCCACCGGGGAGCTGTTTTTT. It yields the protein CASSPPLRDTFSTGELFF.

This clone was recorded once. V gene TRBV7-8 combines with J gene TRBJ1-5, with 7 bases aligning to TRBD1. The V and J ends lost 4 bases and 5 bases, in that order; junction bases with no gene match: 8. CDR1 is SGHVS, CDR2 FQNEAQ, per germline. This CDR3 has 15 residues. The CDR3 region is CASSSSRDRYQPQHF. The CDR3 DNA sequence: TGTGCCAGCAGCTCCTCCCGGGACAGATATCAGCCCCAGCATTTT.